These T cell receptor beta chains were read from a single sample in a study of blood T cell repertoires in COVID-19. Sequenced by immunoSEQ multiplex PCR; TCRdb stores in-frame clones only, minus some. The table lists approximately 200,000 clones, about 81% of them singletons, with roughly 3.2% in the top ten. Source material: PBMCs or T cells enriched from blood (not recorded which). These receptor sequences come from a woman between 25 and 40 years old who had recovered from COVID-19. Both conserved end residues are part of each CDR3.

TRBV2 CASSRGSYEQYF
TRBV29-1 CSVRGVTEAFF
TRBV6-5 CASSSDRVQPQHF
TRBV20-1 CSASSSVTEAFF
TRBV11-2 CASSLAPVDQPQHF
TRBV24-1 CATPPAIQISSYNSPLHF
TRBV19 CASSTRQGWTEAFF
TRBV19 CASSIGGTSGRAENIQYF
TRBV20-1 CSALEEKLFF
TRBV27 CASGNQGVRTQYF
TRBV3-1/TRBV3-2 CASSQGVSGANVLTF
TRBV6-5 CASIGRGDSPDTQYF
TRBV18 CASSPNFNQPQHF
TRBV7-2 CASSLGRNTEAFF
TRBV2 CASSAGLAETQYF
TRBV10-2 CASSEQGTYNSPLHF
TRBV19 CASSIRTRVSGELFF
TRBV7-8 CASSLGLAGVSYEQYF
TRBV20-1 CSANFVHSGYF
TRBV5-1 CASSPGNTEAFF
TRBV27 CASSSTGFTYGYTF
TRBV7-2 CASSFLQANTEAFF
TRBV2 CASRVGDRGYEQYF
TRBV7-9 CASRKRRYTGELFF
TRBV3-1/TRBV3-2 CASRTYMNTEAFF
TRBV10-3 CAITGTGGFSHYGYTF
TRBV5-4 CASSVGTGGKTQYF
TRBV7-6 CASSLARWAGGRGTEAFF
TRBV27 CASSLPHRRLPARIYGYTF
TRBV4-2 CASSQSRTSGQGETQYF